This T cell receptor (beta chain) was sequenced for a study of T cells in Graves' hyperthyroidism and ophthalmopathy. In this sample, this clonotype turned up a few times. What it binds is not known. The source material, RNA transcripts, was used to amplify TCR beta CDR3 regions. HTBI primers were the set used in a first-round RT-PCR of the TCR CDR3. One entry per CDR3 protein, called by TCRdb with MiXCR from the multiplex PCR reads. The sample includes roughly 700,000 distinct CDR3 sequences, around 16% of them seen just once. This CDR3 is built from 16 residues. CDR1 and CDR2 (germline): MNHEY, SVGEGT. V was pared by 6 bases and J by 7 bases, with 24 bases between. Findings and caveats of the study: Ophthalmopathy was predicted by the model a median of about 6.7 months ahead of onset.

The chain recombines TRBV6-2 or TRBV6-3 with TRBJ1-2; TRBD1 might be the D (5 bases). This receptor was obtained from a man aged 45 to 65 with Graves' hyperthyroidism. Sequencing used blood. The CDR3 loop is CASRPLVQEDKSGYTF. As DNA, the CDR3 is TGTGCCAGCAGGCCCCTGGTTCAGGAGGACAAGTCTGGCTACACCTTC.